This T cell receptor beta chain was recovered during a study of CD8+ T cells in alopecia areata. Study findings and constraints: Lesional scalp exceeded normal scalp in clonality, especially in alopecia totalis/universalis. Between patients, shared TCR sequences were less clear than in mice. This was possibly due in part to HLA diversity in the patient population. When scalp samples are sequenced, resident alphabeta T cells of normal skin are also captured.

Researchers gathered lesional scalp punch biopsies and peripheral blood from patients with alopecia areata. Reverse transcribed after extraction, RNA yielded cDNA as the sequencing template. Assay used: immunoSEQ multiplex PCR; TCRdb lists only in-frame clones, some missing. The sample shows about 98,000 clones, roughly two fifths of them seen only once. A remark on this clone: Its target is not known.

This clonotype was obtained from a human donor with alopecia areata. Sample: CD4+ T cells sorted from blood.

The CDR3 DNA reads as TGTGCAAGAGGGGCAGACTATGGCTACACCTTC. Encoded protein: CARGADYGYTF. The chain combines TRBV30 with TRBJ1-2, with D tentatively TRBD1 (5 bases). Per the germline V gene, CDR1 is GTSNPN and CDR2 is SVGIG (reference sequence). The CDR3 loop spans 11 amino acids.